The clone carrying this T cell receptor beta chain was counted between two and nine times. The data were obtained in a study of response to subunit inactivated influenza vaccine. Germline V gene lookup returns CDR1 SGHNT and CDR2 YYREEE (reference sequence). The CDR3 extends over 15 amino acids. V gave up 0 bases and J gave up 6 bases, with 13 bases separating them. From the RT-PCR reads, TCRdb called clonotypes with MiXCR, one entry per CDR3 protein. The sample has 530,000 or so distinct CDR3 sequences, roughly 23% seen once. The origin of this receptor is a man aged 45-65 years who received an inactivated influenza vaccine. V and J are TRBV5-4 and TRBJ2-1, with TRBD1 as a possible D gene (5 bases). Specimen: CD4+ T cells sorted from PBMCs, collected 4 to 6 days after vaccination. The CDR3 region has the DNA TGTGCCAGCAGCTTGGAGGCAGGGCCCCTCAATGAGCAGTTCTTC. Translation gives CASSLEAGPLNEQFF.